This TCR beta chain emerged from a study of T-cell reconstitution after alpha-beta-depleted transplantation in children. The CDR3 is 16 residues long. V lost 5 bases, J lost 3 bases, and 14 bases lay in between. This sample's TCRbeta library carried unique molecular identifier barcodes. TCRdb ran MiXCR on the PCR reads and lists one entry per CDR3 protein. This table has about 830,000 distinct CDR3 sequences, 15% to 20% appearing once. This clonotype was counted between two and nine times. J is TRBJ1-6 and V is TRBV12-3 or TRBV12-4; possibly TRBD1 for D (6 bases). The sample in question was PBMCs, mostly from graft donor cells, obtained 360 days after TCRalphabeta/CD19-depleted stem cell transplant. The sequence came from a male patient under 18 who had a stem cell transplant for acute lymphoblastic leukemia, so the T cells may come from the graft donor. The CDR3 coding sequence is TGTGCCAGCAGTCCGGACAGCACTCACTATAATTCACCCCTCCACTTT. Residues: CASSPDSTHYNSPLHF.